Each of the 26 T cell receptor beta chains below was sequenced from the same sample in a study of spatial heterogeneity in lung cancer. General study results and limits: Mutation counts in tumors were tracked by counts of expanded intratumoral alpha and beta TCRs.

Specified time point: sample taken at primary tumor resection. These receptors' targets are unknown. TCRdb processed the 5' RACE reads anew with MiXCR; each CDR3 protein has one entry. Of approximately 2,000 distinct CDR3 sequences in the sample, less than 45% were seen once. The sample consisted of lung tumor tissue, taken at surgery. The receptors shown here come from a male donor with early-stage non-small cell lung cancer.

By frequency in the sample, this clonotype is large. This beta chain is an unintended read in a library built for alpha chains; its size means little. The J gene is TRBJ1-5, the V gene TRBV7-4; TRBD1 matches 11 bases. The CDR3 runs to 14 residues. The V and J ends lost 5 bases and 11 bases, in that order; junction bases with no gene match: 8. Germline V gives CDR1 SGHVT, CDR2 SQSDAQ. The CDR3 coding sequence is TGTGCCAGCAGCATTGGACAGGGGGCAAGGTCCCAGCATTTT. It specifies CASSIGQGARSQHF.

Judged by abundance, this clonotype is large (0.1 to 1%). This beta chain is a stray sequence in a library constructed for alpha chains; its clone size is not meaningful. The V and J genes are TRBV29-1 and TRBJ2-1; 10 nucleotides agree with TRBD2. CDR3 size: 14 residues. J was trimmed by 4 bases and V by 3 bases; bases with no gene match: 3. Looked up from germline, CDR1 is SQVTM and CDR2 is ANQGSEA. The CDR3 DNA reads as TGCAGCGTTGACATTAGCGGGGGGTACAATGAGCAGTTCTTC. This gives the protein CSVDISGGYNEQFF.

A few counts support this clonotype. Within a library made for alpha chains, this beta chain is off target, and its count is uninformative. This rearrangement joins TRBV28 to TRBJ2-7; D not certain. Deletions cut 4 bases from V and 6 bases from J, with 10 bases between. This CDR3 contains 12 residues. From germline, CDR1 is MDHEN and CDR2 SYDVKM. The CDR3 bases are TGTGCCAGCAGTTCAAGACCGGCCGAGCAGTACTTC. The encoded protein is CASSSRPAEQYF.

On this clonotype itself: This beta chain was picked up by a library intended for alpha chains and is off target, so its count carries little meaning. This chain joins TRBV19 and TRBJ2-3; D gene unclear. Germline V gene sequence: CDR1 LNHDA, CDR2 SQIVND (reference sequence). Trimming stripped 2 bases from V and 3 bases from J, with 18 bases between. The length of the CDR3 is 17 residues. The CDR3 loop reads CASSITRKDHRTDTQYF. For the CDR3, the DNA is TGTGCCAGTAGTATAACGCGAAAAGACCATCGTACAGATACGCAGTATTTT.

As concerns this clonotype: The size of this beta chain means little, since it is a stray read in a library made for alpha chains. V and J are TRBV7-9 and TRBJ2-7; 9 bases fit TRBD1. The ends lost 5 bases at V and 0 bases at J; junction bases unmatched: 17. CDR3 length: 19 amino acids. Per the germline V gene, CDR1 is SEHNR and CDR2 is FQNEAQ (reference sequence). CDR3: CASSLDRGYLYLSSYEQYF. In DNA, the CDR3 is TGTGCCAGCAGCCTGGACAGGGGATATCTATACCTGAGCTCCTACGAGCAGTACTTC. Looking up the rest from reference TRBV7-9 and TRBJ2-7 gives the full variable domain: DTGVSQNPRHKITKRGQNVTFRCDPISEHNRLYWYRQTLGQGPEFLTYFQNEAQLEKSRLLSDRFSAERPKGSFSTLEIQRTEQGDSAMYLCASSLDRGYLYLSSYEQYFGPGTRLTVT.

By sample fraction, this clonotype is medium-sized. A library prepared for alpha chains yielded this beta chain as an off-target read; its size is of little meaning. The V and J genes are TRBV11-2 and TRBJ2-3, with D hard to call. The CDR3 consists of 14 residues. Germline V lookup: CDR1 SGHAT, CDR2 FQNNGV. The V and J ends lost 1 base and 4 bases respectively, with 9 bases between them. The CDR3 DNA is TGTGCCAGCAGCTTAGCCAGGCCCCCAGATACGCAGTATTTT. It translates to CASSLARPPDTQYF.

Within the sample, this clonotype is medium-sized (0.01 to 0.1%). This beta chain represents an off-target read in a library built for alpha chains; its size is of limited meaning. The chain combines TRBV5-1 with TRBJ2-7; D ambiguous. The CDR3 runs 13 residues. Trimming pared 4 bases from V and 0 bases from J, leaving 8 bases between. The germline CDR1 and CDR2 sequences are SGHRS and YFSETQ. The CDR3 DNA is TGCGCCAGCAGCCCGGTAACCTCCTACGAGCAGTACTTC. Protein: CASSPVTSYEQYF.

Details on this clonotype: Being off target in a library aimed at alpha chains, this beta chain has a size of little meaning. This sequence joins TRBV7-2 and TRBJ2-1; weak D call: TRBD2 (5 bases). Per the germline V gene, CDR1 is SGHTA and CDR2 is FQGNSA. V was cut by 2 bases and J by 0 bases, with 14 bases left in between. CDR3 size: 17 residues. The CDR3 bases are TGTGCCAGCAGCTTATCGAAGGGAGTTAGCTCCTACAATGAGCAGTTCTTC. It codes for CASSLSKGVSSYNEQFF.

In the case of this clonotype: This beta chain appears as a stray read in a library generated for alpha chains; its size is not informative. V gene TRBV5-1 combines with J gene TRBJ2-7; D remains unclear. V was shortened by 0 bases and J by 1 base, with 5 bases between the two germline ends. Germline V gene lookup returns CDR1 SGHRS and CDR2 YFSETQ. There are 13 residues in the CDR3. CDR3 protein: CASSLVESYEQYF. DNA for the CDR3: TGCGCCAGCAGCTTGGTAGAGTCCTACGAGCAGTACTTC.

For this clonotype: This beta chain is an unintended read in a library built for alpha chains; its size means little. In nucleotides, the CDR3 is TGTGCCAGCAGCTTAGGCTCGAGGGGGTACACCGGGGAGCTGTTTTTT. It is translated as CASSLGSRGYTGELFF. The chain uses TRBV7-9 and TRBJ2-2, with D perhaps matching TRBD1 (6 bases). The V end was cut by 1 base, the J end by 3 bases, with 12 bases between. This CDR3 is 16 amino acids long. The germline CDR1 and CDR2 sequences are SEHNR and FQNEAQ (reference sequence).

About this clonotype itself: The library was prepared for alpha chains; this beta chain is a stray read, so its frequency means little. The chain combines TRBV7-4 with TRBJ2-1; no clear D gene. Germline V CDR1 and CDR2: SGHVT, SQSDAQ. The ends were cut back, 2 bases at V and 10 bases at J, with 9 bases in the middle. This CDR3 has 12 residues. The CDR3 reads CASSLPRHEQFF. The CDR3 coding sequence is TGTGCCAGCAGCTTACCCCGGCACGAGCAGTTCTTC.

This clonotype is labeled as hyperexpanded. Since it is a stray read in a library aimed at alpha chains, this beta chain has a size that is not meaningful. The chain uses TRBV5-1 and TRBJ1-3; a weak D match, TRBD1 (5 bases). The V and J ends lost 3 bases and 2 bases respectively, with 12 bases between them. There are 15 residues in the CDR3. CDR1 and CDR2 (germline): SGHRS, YFSETQ. The CDR3 is CASSSDSTTGNTIYF. The CDR3 nucleotides are TGCGCCAGCAGCTCCGACAGCACAACTGGAAACACCATATATTTT.

This clonotype was detected once. This beta chain came through as a stray read in a library set up for alpha chains, and its size says little. The genes are TRBV20-1 and TRBJ2-7; 10 bases line up with TRBD1. Per germline, CDR1 DFQATT and CDR2 SNEGSKA (reference sequence). The J segment lost 6 bases and the V segment lost 7 bases, leaving 3 bases of the junction unmatched. The length of the CDR3 is 11 residues. CDR3 nucleotides: TGCAGTGAACGGACAGGGGGCGAGCAGTACTTC. Its protein is CSERTGGEQYF.

This clonotype was observed a few times. A library prepared for alpha chains yielded this beta chain as an off-target read; its size is of little meaning. The chain recombines TRBV20-1 with TRBJ2-1; D call uncertain. The CDR3 has 11 amino acids. Germline lookup yields CDR1 DFQATT and CDR2 SNEGSKA (reference sequence). Trimming cost V 7 bases and J 12 bases, with 16 bases left between them. CDR3 DNA sequence: TGCAGTGTCAATTCCCCGGCTATGCAGTTCTTC. Its protein product is CSVNSPAMQFF.

This clonotype is categorized as medium-sized (0.01 to 0.1%). This beta chain is an unintended read in a library built for alpha chains; its size means little. The chain couples TRBV5-1 to TRBJ2-2; 9 bases fit TRBD2. This CDR3 has 16 amino acids. CDR1 SGHRS and CDR2 YFSETQ come from the germline V gene. Trimming removed 0 bases from V and 6 bases from J; junction bases left unmatched: 6. CDR3 DNA sequence: TGCGCCAGCAGCTTGGATATAGCGGGAGCTCCCGGGGAGCTGTTTTTT. This gives the protein CASSLDIAGAPGELFF.

This clonotype is labeled as medium-sized. Little can be read into the size of this beta chain, an off-target read in a library designed for alpha chains. The V call is TRBV28, the J call TRBJ2-7; TRBD1 matches at 7 bases. Germline CDR1 MDHEN, CDR2 SYDVKM. CDR3 length equals 16 residues. Trimming cost V 3 bases and J 2 bases; bases outside gene matches: 10. CDR3 nucleotides: TGTGCCAGCAGTTTGTCCCCGGACAGGTCCACCTACGAGCAGTACTTC. Protein: CASSLSPDRSTYEQYF.

Sample share makes this clonotype medium-sized. This beta chain represents an off-target read in a library built for alpha chains; its size is of limited meaning. The chain has TRBV28 and TRBJ2-3; maybe TRBD2 (5 bases). Germline V CDR1 and CDR2: MDHEN, SYDVKM. CDR3 size: 11 residues. Trimming left V 8 bases short and J 4 bases short, with 7 bases between. The CDR3 region has the DNA TGTGCCAGCTTGAGGGCAGATACGCAGTATTTT. Protein: CASLRADTQYF.

This clonotype has only a few counts. This beta chain lies outside the target of a library built for alpha chains; its clone size means little. The genes are TRBV29-1 and TRBJ1-1, with D uncertain. CDR1 and CDR2 from the germline V gene are SQVTM and ANQGSEA. The CDR3 is made up of 13 amino acids. The ends were cut back, 4 bases at V and 3 bases at J, with 12 bases in the middle. CDR3 protein: CSVARNTDTEAFF. Here the CDR3 DNA reads TGCAGCGTTGCTCGAAATACCGACACTGAAGCTTTCTTT.

In its sample, this clonotype is medium-sized. This beta chain is an unintended read in a library built for alpha chains; its size means little. The CDR3 nucleotides are TGTGCCAGCACCCCCCTACATGTCGGTTCACCCCTCCACTTT. Translation gives CASTPLHVGSPLHF. V usage is TRBV7-2 and J usage is TRBJ1-6; D is undetermined. Germline CDR1 is SGHTA and CDR2 is FQGNSA. This CDR3 is 14 amino acids long. V lost 7 bases and J 9 bases, leaving 16 bases between the germline ends.

This clonotype was counted between two and nine times. This beta chain turned up in a library designed for alpha chains; as an off-target read, its abundance says little. V is TRBV7-2 and J is TRBJ2-1; D possibly corresponds to TRBD2 (5 bases). The CDR3 has 17 residues. The V gene lost 1 base and the J gene lost 0 bases, with 13 bases spanning the gap. Germline CDR1 reads SGHTA; CDR2 reads FQGNSA. The CDR3 spells CASSLDFPGSSYNEQFF. CDR3 nucleotide sequence: TGTGCCAGCAGCTTAGACTTTCCTGGGAGCTCCTACAATGAGCAGTTCTTC.

About this clonotype itself: This beta chain turned up in a library designed for alpha chains; as an off-target read, its abundance says little. V is TRBV9 and J is TRBJ2-5; weak D call: TRBD2 (6 bases). V lost 0 bases and J lost 1, with 13 bases in between. Germline values: CDR1 SGDLS, CDR2 YYNGEE. The CDR3 contains 16 residues. The CDR3 loop is CASSVGGLGVQETQYF. For the CDR3, the DNA is TGTGCCAGCAGCGTAGGGGGACTGGGGGTCCAAGAGACCCAGTACTTC.

Comment on this clonotype: Within a library made for alpha chains, this beta chain is off target, and its count is uninformative. This chain links TRBV5-1 with TRBJ2-1; the match to TRBD2 covers 15 bases. Germline-derived CDR1 and CDR2 are SGHRS and YFSETQ. CDR3 length equals 15 residues. Trimming cost V 4 bases and J 9 bases; bases outside gene matches: 5. For the CDR3, the DNA is TGCGCCAGCAGCATAGGACTAGCGGGAGGGGCTGAGCAGTTCTTC. This gives the protein CASSIGLAGGAEQFF.

In the case of this clonotype: With the library built for alpha chains, this beta chain is off target and its frequency is not meaningful. This sequence joins TRBV7-9 and TRBJ2-2; D gene uncertain. From germline, CDR1 is SEHNR and CDR2 FQNEAQ (reference sequence). Trimming shortened V by 5 bases and J by 3 bases, and 13 bases separated the two germline ends. This CDR3 comprises 15 residues. The CDR3 region is CASSPFGLDTGELFF. The CDR3 nucleotides are TGTGCCAGCAGCCCCTTTGGTCTGGACACCGGGGAGCTGTTTTTT.

By frequency in the sample, this clonotype is medium-sized. This beta chain is a stray read from a library made for alpha chains; its abundance is not meaningful. The rearrangement links TRBV5-1 to TRBJ2-3; D remains unclear. V was trimmed by 2 bases and J by 5 bases, leaving 3 bases between them. Germline V gene data show CDR1 as SGHRS and CDR2 as YFSETQ. This CDR3 contains 11 residues. The CDR3 region has the DNA TGCGCCAGCAGCTTCGGAGATACGCAGTATTTT. It codes for CASSFGDTQYF.

In its sample, this clonotype ranks as medium-sized. This beta chain is off target for a library built for alpha chains, so its abundance means little. The CDR3 protein is CAISESEGGGLTGELFF. CDR3 nucleotide sequence: TGTGCCATCAGTGAGTCCGAAGGCGGGGGGCTCACCGGGGAGCTGTTTTTT. This chain uses TRBV10-3 with TRBJ2-2; 8 nucleotides agree with TRBD2. This CDR3 has 17 residues. Trimming took 0 bases from V and 4 from J; bases not matched to a gene: 7. Germline CDR1 and CDR2: ENHRY and SYGVKD.

With regard to this clonotype: Since the library was made to target alpha chains, this beta chain is a stray read and its abundance is not meaningful. The chain joins TRBV9 to TRBJ2-1; 12 nucleotides agree with TRBD2. This CDR3 region has 15 residues. Germline V lookup: CDR1 SGDLS, CDR2 YYNGEE. Trimming at V came to 2 bases and at J to 9 bases, leaving 6 bases not matched to a gene. In nucleotides, the CDR3 is TGTGCCAGCAGCGTTACTAGCGGGAGGAGCGGTGAGCAGTTCTTC. This codes for CASSVTSGRSGEQFF.